This TCR beta chain appears in the sequencing data of a study of radiotherapy plus CTLA-4 blockade in lung cancer. Study-level information: Among patients, about 20% showed objective responses, and around 30% had disease control.

Chemo-refractory metastatic non-small-cell lung cancer patients underwent focal radiation alongside CTLA-4 blockade with ipilimumab. Notes on this clone: Its antigen is as yet unknown.

Repertoires were generated with immunoSEQ multiplex PCR, while TCRdb's copy carries only in-frame clones and drops some. This sample has about 19,000 clones; roughly 82% occur once, and the top ten carry about a quarter. Whole-study findings and limits: Radiotherapy with ipilimumab was followed by blood expansion of tumor-derived clones. With interferon-beta, early dynamics of blood T cell clones were reported to best predict response.

In germline, CDR1 is SGHTA, CDR2 FQGNSA. V was shortened by 5 bases and J by 0 bases, with 15 bases between the two germline ends. The CDR3 is 16 residues long. Sequences were derived from peripheral blood, sampled from a patient treated with radiotherapy plus ipilimumab. This TCR was sampled from a human donor with non-small cell lung cancer whose response to radiotherapy plus ipilimumab could not be evaluated. V usage is TRBV7-2 and J usage is TRBJ2-3; a possible D gene is TRBD1 (6 bases). The CDR3 sequence: CASSRYGQISTDTQYF. The CDR3 nucleotides are TGTGCCAGCAGCCGCTACGGACAGATAAGCACAGATACGCAGTATTTT. Full variable domain (outside the CDR3, taken from reference TRBV7-2 and TRBJ2-3): GAGVSQSPSNKVTEKGKDVELRCDPISGHTALYWYRQSLGQGLEFLIYFQGNSAPDKSGLPSDRFSAERTGGSVSTLTIQRTQQEDSAVYLCASSRYGQISTDTQYFGPGTRLTVL.